Listed here are 10 T cell receptor beta chains from one sample, sequenced in a study of blood T cell repertoires in COVID-19. TCRdb's copy holds only in-frame clones and misses some; the assay was immunoSEQ multiplex PCR. The sample lists under 300,000 clones; around 84% were seen once. The specimen sequenced was PBMCs or T cells enriched from blood (not recorded which). Receptor source: a woman in her 50s who had recovered from COVID-19.

The chain has TRBV27 and TRBJ1-2; TRBD1 agrees at 10 bases. The CDR3 length is 13 residues. Germline CDR1 reads MNHEY; CDR2 reads SMNVEV (reference sequence). V was pared by 5 bases and J by 6 bases, with 3 bases of the junction left unmatched. The CDR3 DNA reads TGTGCCAGCAGTCCTGACAGGGGGCATGGCTACACCTTC. It yields the protein CASSPDRGHGYTF.

In DNA, the CDR3 is TGCAGCGTCCCTCGGGGGGGCGCATATACGCAGTATTTT. It is translated as CSVPRGGAYTQYF. V is TRBV29-1 and J is TRBJ2-3, with 8 bases matching TRBD2. Germline assignment: CDR1 SQVTM and CDR2 ANQGSEA. This CDR3 contains 13 residues. V shed 6 bases, J shed 7 bases, and the junction held 9 bases outside the gene matches.

The J gene is TRBJ2-2, the V gene TRBV4-1; 8 bases match TRBD2. V shed 4 bases and J 6 bases; nucleotides not matched to a gene: 16. This CDR3 spans 18 amino acids. CDR1 and CDR2 from the germline V gene are MGHRA and YSYEKL. The CDR3 protein is CASSLLGGGPIAAGELFF. The CDR3 bases are TGCGCCAGCAGCCTCCTCGGCGGGGGGCCTATCGCGGCCGGGGAGCTGTTTTTT.

V gene TRBV27 combines with J gene TRBJ2-3; D may be TRBD2 (7 bases). Trimming stripped 5 bases from V and 2 bases from J, with 17 bases between. Germline CDR1 is MNHEY and CDR2 is SMNVEV (reference sequence). This CDR3 has 16 amino acids. CDR3 sequence: CASSPRGAYTTDTQYF. In nucleotides, the CDR3 is TGTGCCAGCAGTCCCCGGGGGGCATACACCACAGATACGCAGTATTTT.

The chain combines TRBV6-4 with TRBJ1-2; 7 nucleotides line up with TRBD1. From germline, CDR1 is MRHNA and CDR2 SNTAGT. The J segment lost 3 bases and the V segment lost 6 bases, leaving 1 base of the junction unmatched. The CDR3 contains 12 residues. This CDR3 is CASRGTDYGYTF. The CDR3 DNA follows: TGTGCCAGCAGAGGGACAGACTATGGCTACACCTTC.

The chain joins TRBV14 to TRBJ2-7; 9 bases line up with TRBD1. The CDR3 spans 17 residues. The germline V gene has CDR1 SGHDN and CDR2 FVKESK. J was trimmed by 4 bases and V by 6 bases; bases with no gene match: 16. The chain's CDR3 is CASSTWPAGQGKYEQYF. In DNA form, the CDR3 reads TGTGCCAGCAGTACTTGGCCCGCGGGACAGGGTAAATACGAGCAGTACTTC.

This clone was detected only a few times. J is TRBJ1-4 and V is TRBV20-1; D is undetermined. Germline loops: CDR1 DFQATT, CDR2 SNEGSKA (reference sequence). V was trimmed by 3 bases and J by 7 bases, leaving 15 bases between them. CDR3 length: 14 residues. Here the CDR3 reads CSASTYLGSEKLFF. The CDR3 DNA follows: TGCAGTGCTAGTACGTACTTGGGGAGTGAAAAACTGTTTTTT.

This clone was seen a few times. As DNA, the CDR3 is TGTGCCAGCAGGGCACAGGGGGAAACCTACGAGCAGTACTTC. Protein product: CASRAQGETYEQYF. The genes are TRBV2 and TRBJ2-7; 8 nucleotides line up with TRBD1. CDR1 is SNHLY and CDR2 is FYNNEI in the germline V gene. The CDR3 is made up of 14 amino acids. V lost 6 bases to trimming and J lost 2 bases; unmatched junction nucleotides: 6.

The J gene is TRBJ1-5, the V gene TRBV5-1; D possibly corresponds to TRBD1 (5 bases). The germline V gene encodes CDR1 SGHRS and CDR2 YFSETQ. This CDR3 contains 15 residues. V was trimmed by 4 bases and J by 4 bases, leaving 15 bases between them. The CDR3 sequence: CASSPDAGTNQPQHF. In nucleotides, the CDR3 is TGCGCCAGCAGCCCCGATGCGGGGACGAATCAGCCCCAGCATTTT.

V usage is TRBV13 and J usage is TRBJ2-7; TRBD1 matches 7 bases. With 1 base clipped from V and 1 base from J, the junction kept 1 base outside the gene matches. The CDR3 totals 14 residues. The germline CDR1 and CDR2 sequences are PRHDT and FYEKMQ (reference sequence). The chain's CDR3 is CASSLEGQSYEQYF. CDR3 nucleotide sequence: TGTGCCAGCAGCTTAGAGGGACAGTCCTACGAGCAGTACTTC.